Following are 24 T cell receptor beta chains from one sample sequenced in a study of spatial heterogeneity in lung cancer. Study findings and constraints: The number of expanded tumor alpha and beta chains correlated with mutation number.

These receptors' targets are unknown. Specified time point: sample taken at primary tumor resection. TCRdb processed the 5' RACE reads anew with MiXCR; each CDR3 protein has one entry. This sample has 18,000 or so distinct CDR3 sequences, with more than 9% found just once. Sample: lung tumor tissue, taken at surgery. The receptor source for this set is a female donor with early-stage non-small cell lung cancer.

About this clonotype: Within a library made for alpha chains, this beta chain is off target, and its count is uninformative. The genes are TRBV30 and TRBJ2-1; D uncertain. Germline lookup yields CDR1 GTSNPN and CDR2 SVGIG (reference sequence). Trimming took off 2 bases at V and 5 bases at J, with 4 bases between the two ends. The CDR3 covers 11 residues. The CDR3 loop is CAWSRNNEQFF. CDR3 in DNA: TGTGCCTGGAGTAGGAACAATGAGCAGTTCTTC.

This clonotype occurred many times. This beta chain was picked up by a library intended for alpha chains and is off target, so its count carries little meaning. The V and J genes are TRBV29-1 and TRBJ1-2; a possible D gene is TRBD1 (6 bases). Germline CDR1 and CDR2: SQVTM and ANQGSEA. V lost 7 bases and J lost 7, with 16 bases in between. CDR3 length: 12 residues. The CDR3 protein is CSAIQGQRGYTF. CDR3 bases: TGCAGCGCCATACAGGGTCAACGTGGCTACACCTTC. The full variable domain, with the rest looked up from reference TRBV29-1 and TRBJ1-2, is SAVISQKPSRDICQRGTSLTIQCQVDSQVTMMFWYRQQPGQSLTLIATANQGSEATYESGFVIDKFPISRPNLTFSTLTVSNMSPEDSSIYLCSAIQGQRGYTFGSGTRLTVV.

This clonotype was seen only a few times. Found in a library prepared for alpha chains, this beta chain is an off-target read, and its abundance has little meaning. This chain uses TRBV4-1 with TRBJ2-2; 8 bases are a match to TRBD1. The CDR3 length is 15 residues. The V gene end was trimmed by 4 bases and the J gene end by 5 bases; junction bases not matched to a gene: 6. The germline gives CDR1 MGHRA, CDR2 YSYEKL. As DNA, the CDR3 is TGCGCCAGCAGCCTTCAGGGGGCGCGGACCGGGGAGCTGTTTTTT. It translates to CASSLQGARTGELFF.

Judged by abundance, this clonotype is medium-sized (0.01 to 0.1%). A library made for alpha chains picked up this beta chain off target, so its size means little. The chain recombines TRBV6-2 or TRBV6-3 with TRBJ2-5; TRBD2 is a possible D gene (5 bases). The CDR3 length is 15 residues. The germline CDR1 and CDR2 sequences are MNHEY and SVGEGT. V lost 4 bases and J 7 bases, leaving 19 bases between the germline ends. CDR3: CASSSRGSSRGTQYF. CDR3 nucleotides: TGTGCCAGCAGTTCCCGAGGGAGTTCCCGAGGGACCCAGTACTTC.

This clonotype was detected many times. Since it is a stray read in a library aimed at alpha chains, this beta chain has a size that is not meaningful. The chain employs TRBV5-4 and TRBJ1-1; TRBD1 is a possible D gene (5 bases). The ends were cut back, 0 bases at V and 2 bases at J, with 11 bases in the middle. Germline lookup yields CDR1 SGHNT and CDR2 YYREEE (reference sequence). There are 15 residues in the CDR3. CDR3 protein: CASSLVTGPNTEAFF. The CDR3 DNA is TGTGCCAGCAGCTTGGTGACGGGGCCAAACACTGAAGCTTTCTTT.

This clonotype was detected many times. Because this beta chain is a stray read in a library intended to capture alpha chains, its abundance should not be given much weight. The rearrangement joins TRBV5-1 to TRBJ2-4; D call uncertain. The CDR3 totals 15 residues. Germline V lookup: CDR1 SGHRS, CDR2 YFSETQ. Trimming pared 0 bases from V and 0 bases from J, leaving 7 bases between. The CDR3 DNA is TGCGCCAGCAGCTTGGATGGCTTAGCCAAAAACATTCAGTACTTC. This codes for CASSLDGLAKNIQYF.

This clonotype showed up many times. As an off-target read in a library built for alpha chains, this beta chain has a frequency of little significance. The genes are TRBV7-2 and TRBJ2-1; 8 nucleotides match TRBD2. The V and J ends lost 1 base and 15 bases, in that order; junction bases with no gene match: 8. Germline values: CDR1 SGHTA, CDR2 FQGNSA. This CDR3 spans 13 amino acids. The CDR3 DNA follows: TGTGCCAGCAGCTTAGGTCTTAGCGGGGATCTGTTCTTC. This encodes CASSLGLSGDLFF.

Many counts were recorded for this clonotype. This beta chain is an unintended read in a library built for alpha chains; its size means little. J is TRBJ1-1 and V is TRBV12-3 or TRBV12-4; D unclear. V was shortened by 6 bases and J by 3 bases, with 11 bases between the two germline ends. The CDR3 is made up of 13 amino acids. The CDR3 protein is CASSFAGYTEAFF. The CDR3, as DNA: TGTGCCAGCAGCTTCGCTGGGTACACTGAAGCTTTCTTT.

In the case of this clonotype: The library was built for alpha chains, so this beta chain is an off-target read and its size means little. The gene calls are TRBV10-3 and TRBJ1-4; tentatively, D is TRBD1 (6 bases). Germline V gene lookup returns CDR1 ENHRY and CDR2 SYGVKD. V was cut by 5 bases and J by 6 bases, with 10 bases left in between. The length of the CDR3 is 13 residues. The CDR3 spells CAISTGHDEKLFF. DNA of the CDR3: TGTGCCATCAGTACGGGACATGATGAAAAACTGTTTTTT.

Points on this clonotype: Within a library made for alpha chains, this beta chain is off target, and its count is uninformative. The genes are TRBV19 and TRBJ2-7; TRBD1 matches 8 bases. This CDR3 has 14 residues. The V gene's germline CDR1 is LNHDA and CDR2 SQIVND (reference sequence). V lost 3 bases and J lost 5; bases outside the gene matches: 6. Here the CDR3 DNA reads TGTGCCAGTAGTATGGCGGACAGGGATCACGAGCAGTACTTC. It translates to CASSMADRDHEQYF. Filled out from reference TRBV19 and TRBJ2-7, the complete variable domain reads DGGITQSPKYLFRKEGQNVTLSCEQNLNHDAMYWYRQDPGQGLRLIYYSQIVNDFQKGDIAEGYSVSREKKESFPLTVTSAQKNPTAFYLCASSMADRDHEQYFGPGTRLTVT.

This clonotype is classed as medium-sized. This beta chain was picked up by a library intended for alpha chains and is off target, so its count carries little meaning. CDR3 loop: CASSPRNEQYF. CDR3 coding DNA: TGTGCCAGCAGCCCCAGGAACGAGCAGTACTTC. J is TRBJ2-7 and V is TRBV5-5; D ambiguous. This CDR3 is built from 11 residues. Trimming cost V 4 bases and J 5 bases, with 7 bases left between them. Germline V lookup: CDR1 SGHKS, CDR2 YYEKEE (reference sequence). The full variable domain, completed using reference TRBV5-5 and TRBJ2-7, is DAGVTQSPTHLIKTRGQQVTLRCSPISGHKSVSWYQQVLGQGPQFIFQYYEKEERGRGNFPDRFSARQFPNYSSELNVNALLLGDSALYLCASSPRNEQYFGPGTRLTVT.

This clonotype came up many times. Little can be read into the size of this beta chain, an off-target read in a library designed for alpha chains. This chain joins TRBV12-3 or TRBV12-4 and TRBJ2-3, with D perhaps TRBD1 or TRBD2 (5 bases each). There are 16 residues in the CDR3. V lost 6 bases, J lost 0 bases, and 16 bases lay in between. The CDR3 region is CASSHSGTQSTDTQYF. DNA of the CDR3: TGTGCCAGCAGCCACTCCGGGACCCAGAGCACAGATACGCAGTATTTT.

This clonotype was detected a few times. This beta chain is a stray read from a library made for alpha chains; its abundance is not meaningful. V is TRBV6-1 and J is TRBJ1-1; 10 nucleotides match TRBD1. V dropped 3 bases and J dropped 2; count of bases not matched to a gene: 3. CDR3 size: 15 residues. The germline CDR1 and CDR2 sequences are MNHNS and SASEGT. CDR3 loop: CASSEGTGVNTEAFF. For the CDR3, the DNA is TGTGCCAGCAGTGAGGGGACAGGGGTCAACACTGAAGCTTTCTTT.

In this sample, this clonotype turned up many times. This beta chain is an off-target read within a library intended for alpha chains, so its frequency means little. V gene TRBV7-9 combines with J gene TRBJ2-3; D not certain. Germline V gene data show CDR1 as SEHNR and CDR2 as FQNEAQ (reference sequence). The CDR3 consists of 14 residues. V was trimmed by 1 base and J by 1 base, leaving 6 bases between them. Here the CDR3 reads CASSLVDGTDTQYF. The CDR3 bases are TGTGCCAGCAGCTTAGTCGACGGCACAGATACGCAGTATTTT.

With respect to this clonotype: A library made for alpha chains picked up this beta chain off target, so its size means little. The genes are TRBV9 and TRBJ2-5; D is possibly TRBD2 (6 bases). Germline V gene data show CDR1 as SGDLS and CDR2 as YYNGEE. V was cut by 2 bases and J by 2 bases, with 16 bases left in between. The CDR3 length is 16 residues. In nucleotides, the CDR3 is TGTGCCAGCAGCGTGGGGGGAAGCTACGTTCAAGAGACCCAGTACTTC. It is translated as CASSVGGSYVQETQYF.

This clonotype was found a few times. Within a library made for alpha chains, this beta chain is off target, and its count is uninformative. The chain recombines TRBV4-3 with TRBJ2-7; TRBD1 matches 9 bases. In germline, CDR1 is LGHNA, CDR2 YSLEER. J was trimmed by 3 bases and V by 0 bases; bases with no gene match: 15. This CDR3 is 19 amino acids long. The CDR3 bases are TGCGCCAGCAGCCAAGACGCTGTACCGGGACAGGGAGAAATCTACGAGCAGTACTTC. Translating it yields CASSQDAVPGQGEIYEQYF.

A word on this clonotype: In a library made to pick up alpha chains, this beta chain is a stray read with a size that means little. V usage is TRBV12-3 or TRBV12-4 and J usage is TRBJ1-5; no clear D. This CDR3 has 11 residues. V was cut by 3 bases and J by 4 bases, with 1 base left in between. The CDR3 region has the DNA TGTGCCAGCAGTTTGAATCAGCCCCAGCATTTT. As protein: CASSLNQPQHF.

This clonotype was found a few times. Since the library was made to target alpha chains, this beta chain is a stray read and its abundance is not meaningful. The V gene is TRBV6-6, the J gene TRBJ2-7, with D perhaps TRBD1 or TRBD2 (5 bases each). V was cut by 5 bases and J by 2 bases, with 16 bases left in between. The germline V gene has CDR1 MNHNY and CDR2 SVGAGI (reference sequence). CDR3 length: 15 amino acids. CDR3 loop: CASSNGGTGAYEQYF. The CDR3 nucleotides read TGTGCCAGCAGTAATGGGGGTACAGGAGCCTACGAGCAGTACTTC.

In this sample, this clonotype turned up a few times. A library prepared for alpha chains yielded this beta chain as an off-target read; its size is of little meaning. The chain has TRBV7-2 and TRBJ2-5; 8 bases are shared with TRBD1. CDR3 length: 13 residues. Germline V gene sequence: CDR1 SGHTA, CDR2 FQGNSA. V trimming: 5 bases; J trimming: 4 bases; junction bases outside the gene matches: 3. CDR3 nucleotides: TGTGCCAGCAGCACCGGGACAGGAGAGACCCAGTACTTC. Translation: CASSTGTGETQYF.

This clonotype was seen ten or more times. Because this beta chain is a stray read in a library intended to capture alpha chains, its abundance should not be given much weight. CDR3 in amino acids: CASSRDQGSDTQYF. Written as DNA, the CDR3 is TGTGCCAGCAGCCGGGACCAGGGTTCAGATACGCAGTATTTT. V usage is TRBV7-6 and J usage is TRBJ2-3; D may be TRBD1 or TRBD2 (5 bases each). The CDR3 is 14 residues long. Trimming cost V 5 bases and J 4 bases, with 13 bases left between them. Germline V gene sequence: CDR1 SGHVS, CDR2 FNYEAQ. Based on the CDR3 plus reference TRBV7-6 and TRBJ2-3, the full variable domain is GAGVSQSPRYKVTKRGQDVALRCDPISGHVSLYWYRQALGQGPEFLTYFNYEAQQDKSGLPNDRFSAERPEGSISTLTIQRTEQRDSAMYRCASSRDQGSDTQYFGPGTRLTVL.

This clonotype was observed many times. This beta chain slipped into a library made for alpha chains as a stray read, so its size is not meaningful. This chain links TRBV12-3 or TRBV12-4 with TRBJ1-4; D perhaps matches TRBD1 (6 bases). This CDR3 is built from 12 residues. V lost 3 bases to trimming and J lost 10 bases, with 9 bases between them. CDR3 sequence: CASSFFRGKLFF. CDR3 DNA sequence: TGTGCCAGCAGTTTCTTCAGGGGAAAACTGTTTTTT.

Relative to its sample, this clonotype is medium-sized. Because the library targeted alpha chains, this beta chain is an off-target read whose size means little. The chain employs TRBV7-8 and TRBJ1-2; no reliable D call. This CDR3 has 15 residues. V lost 5 bases and J 0 bases, leaving 13 bases between the germline ends. Per the germline V gene, CDR1 is SGHVS and CDR2 is FQNEAQ. The CDR3 DNA sequence: TGTGCCAGCAGCCTGGATGTTACAGCTAACTATGGCTACACCTTC. Encoded protein: CASSLDVTANYGYTF.

In its sample, this clonotype was seen a few times. This beta chain slipped into a library made for alpha chains as a stray read, so its size is not meaningful. The chain combines TRBV20-1 with TRBJ2-4; 7 bases map to TRBD1. The germline CDR1 and CDR2 sequences are DFQATT and SNEGSKA (reference sequence). CDR3 length: 17 residues. J lost 0 bases, V lost 6 bases, and 14 bases had no gene match. In nucleotides, the CDR3 is TGCAGTGCGGAGGACAGGAGTCCTATACTAGCCAAAAACATTCAGTACTTC. It specifies CSAEDRSPILAKNIQYF.

In this sample, this clonotype turned up many times. This beta chain appears as a stray read in a library generated for alpha chains; its size is not informative. This chain uses TRBV7-6 with TRBJ2-7; 7 nucleotides align to TRBD1. Germline CDR1 and CDR2: SGHVS and FNYEAQ. The V segment lost 2 bases and the J segment 6 bases; nucleotides outside the gene matches: 4. The CDR3 covers 13 residues. The CDR3 sequence is CASSLRQGPEQYF. The DNA for the CDR3 is TGTGCCAGCAGCTTAAGACAGGGACCCGAGCAGTACTTC.